The present TCR beta chain was sequenced within a study of control samples from healthy donors and cancer patients. Clones were read by immunoSEQ multiplex PCR, and TCRdb kept only the in-frame ones, dropping some. The sample records 130,000 or so clones, 75% to 95% being singletons. CDR3 size: 12 residues. In germline, CDR1 is SEHNR, CDR2 FQNEAQ (reference sequence). Deletions cut 5 bases from V and 11 bases from J, with 15 bases between. The source material was blood. The chain couples TRBV7-9 to TRBJ1-1, with D possibly being TRBD1 (5 bases). This sequence was found in a man between 35 and 55 years old in good health. CDR3 sequence (DNA): TGTGCCAGCAGCCCGGGACTGCAACACGCTTTCTTT. It specifies CASSPGLQHAFF.